These 23 T cell receptor beta chains share one sample of origin, sequenced in a study of T cell responses to AZD1222 COVID-19 vaccine. Assay: immunoSEQ multiplex PCR; the TCRdb copy retains only in-frame clones and omits some. In the table there are about 150,000 clones, over 85% of which are singletons. The source was peripheral blood, collected on day 0 of AZD1222 vaccination. The source is an adult in good health.

The chain recombines TRBV14 with TRBJ1-6; D possibly corresponds to TRBD1 (6 bases). Germline V CDR1 and CDR2: SGHDN, FVKESK. Trimming stripped 4 bases from V and 5 bases from J, with 9 bases between. The CDR3 contains 14 residues. This CDR3 reads CASSRGPHNSPLHF. CDR3 DNA: TGTGCCAGCAGCCGGGGGCCACATAATTCACCCCTCCACTTT. Variable domain in full (rest from reference TRBV14 and TRBJ1-6): EAGVTQFPSHSVIEKGQTVTLRCDPISGHDNLYWYRRVMGKEIKFLLHFVKESKQDESGMPNNRFLAERTGGTYSTLKVQPAELEDSGVYFCASSRGPHNSPLHFGNGTRLTVT.

CDR3 amino acids: CASSDPPGSNIQYF. DNA of the CDR3: TGCGCCAGCAGTGATCCCCCAGGGAGTAACATTCAGTACTTC. The rearrangement uses TRBV10-2 and TRBJ2-4; tentatively, D is TRBD1 or TRBD2 (5 bases each). Germline loops: CDR1 WSHSY, CDR2 SAAADI. The CDR3 has 14 amino acids. V dropped 3 bases and J dropped 7 bases, with 13 bases sitting between them.

The chain carries TRBV6-6 and TRBJ1-2; 9 bases are shared with TRBD1. The CDR3 contains 17 residues. V lost 5 bases, J lost 4 bases, and 14 bases stayed unmatched. Per germline, CDR1 MNHNY and CDR2 SVGAGI (reference sequence). The CDR3 DNA reads as TGTGCCAGCAGTCAATACCCAGACAGGGGGAGACTCTATGGCTACACCTTC. Amino acid sequence: CASSQYPDRGRLYGYTF.

V is TRBV12-3 or TRBV12-4 and J is TRBJ1-5; weak D call: TRBD1 (5 bases). V gave up 5 bases and J gave up 4 bases, with 9 bases separating them. This CDR3 has 13 residues. CDR3 DNA: TGTGCCAGCAGTATCAGGGTTAATCAGCCCCAGCATTTT. Amino acids: CASSIRVNQPQHF.

V and J are TRBV18 and TRBJ2-7; 12 positions agree with TRBD2. V shed 2 bases and J 2 bases; nucleotides not matched to a gene: 1. CDR1 and CDR2 from the germline V gene are KGHSH and LQKENI. The CDR3 runs 15 residues. The CDR3 loop reads CASSPRTSGTYEQYF. CDR3 nucleotide sequence: TGTGCCAGCTCACCAAGGACTAGCGGGACCTACGAGCAGTACTTC.

This chain links TRBV29-1 with TRBJ1-1, with 7 bases that match TRBD1. There are 15 residues in the CDR3. Germline V lookup: CDR1 SQVTM, CDR2 ANQGSEA. The J segment lost 7 bases and the V segment lost 3 bases, leaving 14 bases of the junction unmatched. The CDR3 here is CSVDPRGQREREAFF. The CDR3 nucleotides are TGCAGCGTTGATCCGCGGGGACAGCGAGAGCGTGAAGCTTTCTTT. Looking up the rest from reference TRBV29-1 and TRBJ1-1 gives the full variable domain: SAVISQKPSRDICQRGTSLTIQCQVDSQVTMMFWYRQQPGQSLTLIATANQGSEATYESGFVIDKFPISRPNLTFSTLTVSNMSPEDSSIYLCSVDPRGQREREAFFGQGTRLTVV.

The chain carries TRBV10-3 and TRBJ1-5, with 8 bases identical to TRBD1. Losses at the gene ends were 6 bases for V and 5 bases for J; bases not matched to a gene: 3. The CDR3 runs to 13 residues. CDR1 and CDR2 (germline): ENHRY, SYGVKD. For the CDR3, the DNA is TGTGCCATCAGAGACAGGGGCGATCAGCCCCAGCATTTT. It encodes CAIRDRGDQPQHF.

The chain has TRBV6-5 and TRBJ2-1, with D perhaps matching TRBD2 (5 bases). There are 14 residues in the CDR3. V lost 7 bases, J lost 9 bases, and 19 bases lay in between. CDR1 and CDR2 (germline): MNHEY, SVGAGI. The CDR3 here is CASNQIAFPGEQFF. The CDR3 nucleotides are TGTGCCAGCAATCAAATAGCGTTTCCGGGTGAGCAGTTCTTC.

V gene TRBV18 combines with J gene TRBJ1-6, with TRBD1 identical over 7 bases. Germline loops: CDR1 KGHSH, CDR2 LQKENI. The CDR3 consists of 15 residues. After removal of 6 bases from V and 6 bases from J, the junction contained 8 bases not matched to a gene. CDR3: CASSEQGSTNSPLHF. CDR3 in DNA: TGTGCCAGCTCCGAACAGGGGTCGACTAATTCACCCCTCCACTTT.

The rearrangement links TRBV18 to TRBJ1-3; D unresolved. Germline-derived CDR1 and CDR2 are KGHSH and LQKENI. The CDR3 runs 13 residues. Trimming took 0 bases from V and 4 from J, leaving 4 bases between them. The CDR3: CASSPPQGNTIYF. Written as DNA, the CDR3 is TGTGCCAGCTCACCACCCCAGGGAAACACCATATATTTT.

The chain joins TRBV5-1 to TRBJ2-2; 8 bases are a match to TRBD1. Per the germline V gene, CDR1 is SGHRS and CDR2 is YFSETQ. The CDR3 is made up of 15 amino acids. Trimming cost V 7 bases and J 3 bases; bases outside gene matches: 8. CDR3 loop: CASDRGGWDTGELFF. In DNA form, the CDR3 reads TGCGCCAGCGACAGGGGAGGCTGGGACACCGGGGAGCTGTTTTTT.

This chain uses TRBV2 with TRBJ1-5; 8 bases are shared with TRBD1. The V segment lost 6 bases and the J segment 3 bases; nucleotides outside the gene matches: 10. Per germline, CDR1 SNHLY and CDR2 FYNNEI. CDR3 length: 16 residues. In nucleotides, the CDR3 is TGTGCCAGCAGCAGGGGGCCCCACCAACTCAATCAGCCCCAGCATTTT. Its translation: CASSRGPHQLNQPQHF.

The V gene is TRBV6-5, the J gene TRBJ2-2; weak D call: TRBD2 (6 bases). The CDR3 is 13 amino acids. Germline V CDR1 and CDR2: MNHEY, SVGAGI. Trimming removed 11 bases from V and 3 bases from J, with 13 bases in between. This CDR3 is CAVTGVDTGELFF. CDR3 in DNA: TGTGCCGTGACGGGAGTAGACACCGGGGAGCTGTTTTTT.

The CDR3 spells CASSLVLGAVHGELFF. The CDR3 coding sequence is TGTGCCAGCAGCTTAGTTCTGGGGGCGGTTCACGGGGAGCTGTTTTTT. J is TRBJ2-2 and V is TRBV7-3; TRBD1 might be the D (6 bases). Germline lookup yields CDR1 SGHTA and CDR2 FQGTGA. This CDR3 is 16 amino acids long. V shed 2 bases and J shed 7 bases, with 17 bases lying between them.

The chain combines TRBV18 with TRBJ2-7; 8 bases agree with TRBD2. The V and J ends lost 3 bases and 3 bases, in that order; junction bases with no gene match: 10. Per germline, CDR1 KGHSH and CDR2 LQKENI. The CDR3 is made up of 16 amino acids. The CDR3: CASSPGRAGSSYEQYF. The CDR3 DNA follows: TGTGCCAGCTCACCCGGGAGGGCAGGGAGTAGCTACGAGCAGTACTTC. Based on the CDR3 plus reference TRBV18 and TRBJ2-7, the full variable domain is NAGVMQNPRHLVRRRGQEARLRCSPMKGHSHVYWYRQLPEEGLKFMVYLQKENIIDESGMPKERFSAEFPKEGPSILRIQQVVRGDSAAYFCASSPGRAGSSYEQYFGPGTRLTVT.

CDR3 coding DNA: TGTGCCAGCAGTGCTCATATGACTAACTATGGCTACACCTTC. This sequence encodes CASSAHMTNYGYTF. The chain is built from TRBV6-2 or TRBV6-3 and TRBJ1-2; D not certain. Germline-derived CDR1 and CDR2 are MNHEY and SVGEGT. The CDR3 loop spans 14 amino acids. V shed 5 bases and J shed 0 bases, with 10 bases lying between them.

The chain is built from TRBV18 and TRBJ1-5; TRBD1 is a possible D gene (5 bases). CDR3 size: 14 residues. Germline V gives CDR1 KGHSH, CDR2 LQKENI. The V end was cut by 3 bases, the J end by 2 bases, with 8 bases between. CDR3 amino acids: CASSPSRGNQPQHF. DNA of the CDR3: TGTGCCAGCTCACCGTCCAGGGGCAATCAGCCCCAGCATTTT.

The chain employs TRBV6-5 and TRBJ1-5, with 11 nucleotides matching TRBD1. V lost 8 bases and J lost 6; bases outside the gene matches: 6. This CDR3 contains 14 residues. CDR1 is MNHEY and CDR2 is SVGAGI in the germline V gene. In nucleotides, the CDR3 is TGTGCCAGCGTTTCCGGGACAGGGGGTCAGCCCCAGCATTTT. Protein product: CASVSGTGGQPQHF.

The genes are TRBV9 and TRBJ2-7; 8 nucleotides agree with TRBD1. Trimming removed 2 bases from V and 2 bases from J; junction bases left unmatched: 3. Germline loops: CDR1 SGDLS, CDR2 YYNGEE. The length of the CDR3 is 14 residues. In DNA, the CDR3 is TGTGCCAGCAGCGTGGGGACAGGAACCTACGAGCAGTACTTC. Protein: CASSVGTGTYEQYF.

The genes are TRBV5-1 and TRBJ1-2; tentatively, D is TRBD1 (6 bases). The germline V gene has CDR1 SGHRS and CDR2 YFSETQ. V shed 0 bases and J shed 8 bases, with 14 bases lying between them. CDR3 length: 14 amino acids. The CDR3 nucleotides read TGCGCCAGCAGCTTGGACGTGGGGGGCCGCGGCTACACCTTC. As protein: CASSLDVGGRGYTF.

This chain uses TRBV6-1 with TRBJ1-3; TRBD1 aligns across 7 bases. CDR1 and CDR2 from the germline V gene are MNHNS and SASEGT. This CDR3 spans 16 amino acids. J gave up 4 bases and V 2 bases, and 8 bases lay outside the gene matches. This chain's CDR3 is CASSEWRGLLGNTIYF. The CDR3 coding sequence is TGTGCCAGCAGTGAATGGAGGGGGCTCTTAGGAAACACCATATATTTT.

This clone was counted a single time. The V call is TRBV6-5, the J call TRBJ1-6, with a weak D call TRBD1 (5 bases). Germline V gives CDR1 MNHEY, CDR2 SVGAGI. The CDR3 consists of 14 residues. V was cut by 5 bases and J by 7 bases, with 12 bases left in between. CDR3 sequence (DNA): TGTGCCAGCAGTCACCCGGGACCCAATTCACCCCTCCACTTT. The encoded protein is CASSHPGPNSPLHF.

The gene calls are TRBV19 and TRBJ1-4, with D possibly being TRBD1 (5 bases). V was clipped by 7 bases and J by 8 bases, with 17 bases between them. CDR3 length: 14 amino acids. Germline V gene sequence: CDR1 LNHDA, CDR2 SQIVND (reference sequence). CDR3 protein: CASTSPGRVEKLFF. The CDR3 coding sequence is TGTGCCAGTACTAGCCCGGGGCGCGTCGAAAAACTGTTTTTT.